One sample yielded the 28 T cell receptor beta chains listed below, sequenced in a study of blood T cell repertoires in COVID-19. Here immunoSEQ multiplex PCR was the method, and the copy in TCRdb shows in-frame clones only, minus some. The sample lists more than 95,000 clones; about 81% were seen once. Sequenced sample: peripheral blood. These TCRs come from a man younger than 40 with COVID-19, enrolled during active disease.

This clone was counted a few times. The chain links TRBV6-1 to TRBJ2-7; unclear D gene. This CDR3 contains 17 residues. Germline V gene sequence: CDR1 MNHNS, CDR2 SASEGT. The germline V and J ends were trimmed by 4 bases and 0 bases, with 19 bases remaining between them. The CDR3 coding sequence is TGTGCCAGCAGTGCAGGTCTCATAGGTTTTCGCTCCTACGAGCAGTACTTC. This encodes CASSAGLIGFRSYEQYF.

The rearrangement links TRBV18 to TRBJ1-4, with D uncertain. Germline CDR1 is KGHSH and CDR2 is LQKENI. Trimming pared 4 bases from V and 0 bases from J, leaving 12 bases between. CDR3 size: 16 residues. CDR3 sequence (DNA): TGTGCCAGCTCACGCGGGCAGCAAGCAACTAATGAAAAACTGTTTTTT. It translates to CASSRGQQATNEKLFF. Full variable domain (remainder filled in from reference TRBV18 and TRBJ1-4): NAGVMQNPRHLVRRRGQEARLRCSPMKGHSHVYWYRQLPEEGLKFMVYLQKENIIDESGMPKERFSAEFPKEGPSILRIQQVVRGDSAAYFCASSRGQQATNEKLFFGSGTQLSVL.

The chain uses TRBV9 and TRBJ1-6, with 9 bases matching TRBD1. Germline loops: CDR1 SGDLS, CDR2 YYNGEE. CDR3 length equals 14 residues. J gave up 10 bases and V 6 bases, and 8 bases lay outside the gene matches. The chain's CDR3 is CASTKTGGGSPLHF. The CDR3 DNA is TGTGCCAGCACCAAGACAGGGGGTGGCTCACCCCTCCACTTT. The full variable domain, with the rest looked up from reference TRBV9 and TRBJ1-6, is DSGVTQTPKHLITATGQRVTLRCSPRSGDLSVYWYQQSLDQGLQFLIQYYNGEERAKGNILERFSAQQFPDLHSELNLSSLELGDSALYFCASTKTGGGSPLHFGNGTRLTVT.

The chain is built from TRBV6-2 or TRBV6-3 and TRBJ2-2; TRBD2 might be the D (8 bases). The CDR3 extends over 16 amino acids. The V gene's germline CDR1 is MNHEY and CDR2 SVGEGT. V was clipped by 4 bases and J by 8 bases, with 20 bases between them. This CDR3 is CASSSGRGRESGELFF. CDR3 DNA sequence: TGTGCCAGCAGTTCCGGGAGGGGGCGAGAATCTGGGGAGCTGTTTTTT.

The chain uses TRBV19 and TRBJ2-3; D is perhaps TRBD1 (5 bases). The V end was cut by 6 bases, the J end by 2 bases, with 18 bases between. CDR1 and CDR2 from the germline V gene are LNHDA and SQIVND (reference sequence). The CDR3 length is 16 residues. In DNA form, the CDR3 reads TGTGCCAGTAGCCTAACGGGCAGGGCGGACACAGATACGCAGTATTTT. As protein: CASSLTGRADTDTQYF.

The rearrangement links TRBV27 to TRBJ2-7; the match to TRBD2 covers 9 bases. From germline, CDR1 is MNHEY and CDR2 SMNVEV (reference sequence). The ends lost 5 bases at V and 1 base at J; junction bases unmatched: 15. CDR3 length: 18 residues. The CDR3 DNA reads TGTGCCAGCAGTCCATGGGACCCGAGCGGGAGGTGGTCCTACGAGCAGTACTTC. It encodes CASSPWDPSGRWSYEQYF.

The chain combines TRBV28 with TRBJ1-5; 7 nucleotides match TRBD1. The trim removed 7 bases at V and 4 bases at J, leaving 7 bases unmatched. Germline CDR1 and CDR2: MDHEN and SYDVKM. The CDR3 totals 14 residues. The CDR3 here is CASTYRGRNQPQHF. CDR3 DNA: TGTGCCAGCACGTACAGGGGTCGGAATCAGCCCCAGCATTTT.

The CDR3 sequence: CASSKDWQSRTPQHF. The DNA of the CDR3 is TGTGCCAGCAGCAAAGATTGGCAGTCCCGAACACCCCAGCATTTT. The chain joins TRBV21-1 to TRBJ1-5; the table's D gene call, TRBD1, was not cross checked with the DNA. TRBV21-1 is recorded as a pseudogene. The CDR3 has 15 residues.

The sample holds one count of this clone. The V and J genes are TRBV5-1 and TRBJ2-2; 9 bases align to TRBD1. J lost 3 bases, V lost 4 bases, and 4 bases had no gene match. Germline V lookup: CDR1 SGHRS, CDR2 YFSETQ. The CDR3 has 15 residues. The CDR3 region is CASSVDRGYTGELFF. The DNA of the CDR3 is TGCGCCAGCAGCGTGGACAGGGGATACACCGGGGAGCTGTTTTTT.

The gene calls are TRBV19 and TRBJ1-1; D is ambiguous. The germline V and J ends were trimmed by 3 bases and 0 bases, with 8 bases remaining between them. The CDR3 is made up of 14 amino acids. Looked up from germline, CDR1 is LNHDA and CDR2 is SQIVND (reference sequence). The CDR3 sequence: CASSISGMNTEAFF. For the CDR3, the DNA is TGTGCCAGTAGTATTTCAGGAATGAACACTGAAGCTTTCTTT.

V and J are TRBV19 and TRBJ1-1, with 7 nucleotides matching TRBD1. V trimming: 7 bases; J trimming: 6 bases; junction bases outside the gene matches: 8. The V gene's germline CDR1 is LNHDA and CDR2 SQIVND (reference sequence). CDR3 length equals 13 residues. CDR3 loop: CASKTGPFAEAFF. CDR3 nucleotide sequence: TGTGCCAGTAAGACAGGGCCGTTCGCTGAAGCTTTCTTT.

The chain is built from TRBV19 and TRBJ1-1, with D possibly TRBD1 on 5 matching bases. Per the germline V gene, CDR1 is LNHDA and CDR2 is SQIVND (reference sequence). This CDR3 has 14 amino acids. The V end lost 5 bases, the J end lost 3 bases, and 13 bases lay between the germline ends. Here the CDR3 DNA reads TGTGCCAGTAGTTTGCAGGGTTTGGACACTGAAGCTTTCTTT. Translated, it gives CASSLQGLDTEAFF.

This chain uses TRBV24-1 with TRBJ2-1; the match to TRBD2 covers 8 bases. V gave up 9 bases and J gave up 4 bases; unmatched junction bases: 7. CDR1 and CDR2 (germline): KGHDR, SFDVKD. The CDR3 runs 14 residues. The CDR3 here is CATGPTSGYNEQFF. The CDR3 nucleotides read TGTGCCACCGGTCCCACTAGCGGTTACAATGAGCAGTTCTTC.

This clone was counted only a few times. The chain employs TRBV6-5 and TRBJ1-1; D is undetermined. Germline V gives CDR1 MNHEY, CDR2 SVGAGI. The CDR3 extends over 15 amino acids. V lost 7 bases and J 4 bases, leaving 19 bases between the germline ends. CDR3 region: CASTRLPEVGTEAFF. DNA for the CDR3: TGTGCCAGCACCCGACTCCCTGAAGTGGGCACTGAAGCTTTCTTT.

The chain employs TRBV5-7 and TRBJ1-5; D possibly corresponds to TRBD1 (5 bases). Being an ORF, TRBV5-7 has a function that is uncertain. The CDR3 spans 14 residues. V shed 9 bases and J shed 6 bases, with 19 bases lying between them. Here the CDR3 reads CATKWGRLCQPQHF. CDR3 bases: TGTGCCACCAAATGGGGCAGGTTGTGTCAGCCCCAGCATTTT.

V and J are TRBV5-5 and TRBJ1-6, with a tentative D call TRBD1 (6 bases). This CDR3 is 15 amino acids long. The V and J ends lost 4 bases and 5 bases respectively, with 13 bases between them. Looked up from germline, CDR1 is SGHKS and CDR2 is YYEKEE (reference sequence). The DNA of the CDR3 is TGTGCCAGCAGCAAGAAACAGGGAGATAATTCACCCCTCCACTTT. Translation gives CASSKKQGDNSPLHF.

This chain joins TRBV5-6 and TRBJ2-4; the D is unclear. Germline lookup yields CDR1 SGHDT and CDR2 YYEEEE. Trimming took off 4 bases at V and 7 bases at J, with 9 bases between the two ends. The CDR3 is made up of 12 amino acids. CDR3 sequence: CASSRFRNIQYF. The CDR3 DNA reads as TGTGCCAGCAGCCGATTTCGGAACATTCAGTACTTC.

This chain links TRBV7-6 with TRBJ2-5; D perhaps matches TRBD2 (5 bases). This CDR3 region has 15 residues. The ends were cut back, 1 base at V and 2 bases at J, with 11 bases in the middle. Per germline, CDR1 SGHVS and CDR2 FNYEAQ. The CDR3 is CASSLGGLTQETQYF. CDR3 in DNA: TGTGCCAGCAGCTTAGGAGGACTGACGCAAGAGACCCAGTACTTC.

V is TRBV7-3 and J is TRBJ2-3; TRBD2 is a possible D gene (6 bases). Germline-derived CDR1 and CDR2 are SGHTA and FQGTGA. The CDR3 extends over 17 amino acids. V shed 5 bases and J shed 3 bases, with 21 bases lying between them. Here the CDR3 DNA reads TGTGCCAGCAGCCCCCGAGGGTTGGGGGGATCAACAGATACGCAGTATTTT. This codes for CASSPRGLGGSTDTQYF.

The chain has TRBV20-1 and TRBJ2-7; 9 nucleotides align to TRBD1. V lost 3 bases, J lost 2 bases, and 11 bases stayed unmatched. Germline lookup yields CDR1 DFQATT and CDR2 SNEGSKA (reference sequence). The CDR3 loop spans 16 amino acids. In DNA form, the CDR3 reads TGCAGTGCTAGTCCGTACCGACAGGGGGATGCCTACGAGCAGTACTTC. This sequence encodes CSASPYRQGDAYEQYF.

The CDR3 bases are TGTGCCAGCAGCTTCTGGACAGTTAACTATGGCTACACCTTC. Protein sequence: CASSFWTVNYGYTF. This chain connects TRBV5-6 to TRBJ1-2; D may be TRBD1 (6 bases). The V end was cut by 2 bases, the J end by 1 base, with 9 bases between. The CDR3 spans 14 residues. Germline V gene data show CDR1 as SGHDT and CDR2 as YYEEEE. The full variable domain, completed using reference TRBV5-6 and TRBJ1-2, is DAGVTQSPTHLIKTRGQQVTLRCSPKSGHDTVSWYQQALGQGPQFIFQYYEEEERQRGNFPDRFSGHQFPNYSSELNVNALLLGDSALYLCASSFWTVNYGYTFGSGTRLTVV.

The genes are TRBV11-3 and TRBJ1-6; D remains ambiguous. CDR3 length: 14 residues. Germline loops: CDR1 SGHNT, CDR2 YENEEA. Trimming shortened V by 2 bases and J by 8 bases, and 10 bases separated the two germline ends. CDR3 in amino acids: CASSLWERDSPLHF. The CDR3 region has the DNA TGTGCCAGCAGCTTATGGGAGAGGGATTCACCCCTCCACTTT.

This clone was counted a single time. V usage is TRBV27 and J usage is TRBJ2-1; D unclear. Germline V gene data show CDR1 as MNHEY and CDR2 as SMNVEV (reference sequence). V lost 2 bases to trimming and J lost 0 bases, with 11 bases between them. The CDR3 length is 16 residues. Written as DNA, the CDR3 is TGTGCCAGCAGTTTAGGTGGGCGTAGCTCCTACAATGAGCAGTTCTTC. This sequence encodes CASSLGGRSSYNEQFF.

V is TRBV21-1 and J is TRBJ2-5; the listed D gene, TRBD1, was not tested against the DNA. TRBV21-1 is reported as a pseudogene. CDR3 length: 13 residues. The CDR3 spells CASSKRRGETQYF. The CDR3 nucleotides are TGTGCCAGCAGCAAACGTAGGGGGGAGACCCAGTACTTC.

This clone was picked up one time. This chain links TRBV5-1 with TRBJ1-2, with D unresolved. Deletions cut 1 base from V and 6 bases from J, with 19 bases between. The CDR3 totals 16 residues. Germline assignment: CDR1 SGHRS and CDR2 YFSETQ. Here the CDR3 DNA reads TGCGCCAGCAGCTTGAGAGCGGTGGGAGAGTTTCATGGCTACACCTTC. Translated, it gives CASSLRAVGEFHGYTF.

Regarding this clone: Different DNA sequences within this sample yield the same CDR3. V gene TRBV6-1 combines with J gene TRBJ1-1, with 8 bases identical to TRBD1. Germline V lookup: CDR1 MNHNS, CDR2 SASEGT. There are 14 residues in the CDR3. V lost 3 bases and J lost 1; bases outside the gene matches: 1. The CDR3 bases are TGTGCCAGCAGTGACAGGGGGCAGAACACTGAAGCTTTCTTT. It is translated as CASSDRGQNTEAFF.

V gene TRBV7-9 combines with J gene TRBJ2-3, with TRBD1 as a possible D gene (5 bases). Germline V gene lookup returns CDR1 SEHNR and CDR2 FQNEAQ (reference sequence). CDR3 length: 15 amino acids. V shed 5 bases and J shed 1 base, with 13 bases lying between them. The CDR3 DNA reads TGTGCCAGCAGCCCGATGGTGGGGCGCACAGATACGCAGTATTTT. Translating it yields CASSPMVGRTDTQYF.

The V and J genes are TRBV7-9 and TRBJ1-1; TRBD1 matches 9 bases. V was pared by 3 bases and J by 2 bases, with 4 bases of the junction left unmatched. The CDR3 is made up of 15 amino acids. The germline CDR1 and CDR2 sequences are SEHNR and FQNEAQ (reference sequence). In nucleotides, the CDR3 is TGTGCCAGCAGCTTTACAGGGGGCCGAAACACTGAAGCTTTCTTT. Translation gives CASSFTGGRNTEAFF.